One and the same sample provided the 9 T cell receptor beta chains below, sequenced in a study of regulatory T cells in long-lasting Graves disease. Time point given: persistent/refractory GD, antithyroid drugs over 5 years with positive TRAb. PBMCs were the source of the RNA used for TCR sequencing. Library construction for TCR beta used iRepertoire HTBI primers and Arm-PCR of CDR3 regions. TCRdb fed the multiplex PCR reads into MiXCR, producing one record per CDR3 protein. The table records hundreds of thousands of distinct CDR3 sequences, roughly 20% of them present only once. The sample was peripheral blood mononuclear cells (PBMCs), taken when the disease was refractory, from a patient treated with antithyroid drugs. These receptors all stem from a female donor with Graves disease.

The chain links TRBV27 to TRBJ2-7; D unclear. CDR1 and CDR2 (germline): MNHEY, SMNVEV (reference sequence). Trimming stripped 4 bases from V and 3 bases from J, with 10 bases between. CDR3 size: 13 residues. CDR3 in amino acids: CASSSHTVYEQYF. The CDR3, as DNA: TGTGCCAGCAGTTCCCACACAGTCTACGAGCAGTACTTC.

For this clonotype: A read error may explain this, as a much larger clone is one base away. J is TRBJ2-7 and V is TRBV10-3; the match to TRBD2 covers 10 bases. Germline lookup yields CDR1 ENHRY and CDR2 SYGVKD. The CDR3 totals 13 residues. This chain's CDR3 is CAIGTSDRYGQYF. The CDR3, as DNA: TGTGCCATTGGGACTAGCGATAGGTACGGGCAGTACTTC.

This chain links TRBV7-8 with TRBJ2-7; 7 bases agree with TRBD1. CDR3 length: 14 amino acids. J lost 4 bases, V lost 5 bases, and 8 bases had no gene match. Germline CDR1 reads SGHVS; CDR2 reads FQNEAQ. CDR3 protein: CASSQTGQKYEQYF. The CDR3 DNA is TGTGCCAGCAGCCAAACGGGACAGAAATACGAGCAGTACTTC. The full variable domain, in which reference TRBV7-8 and TRBJ2-7 provide the parts outside the CDR3, is GAGVSQSPRYKVAKRGQDVALRCDPISGHVSLFWYQQALGQGPEFLTYFQNEAQLDKSGLPSDRFFAERPEGSVSTLKIQRTQQEDSAVYLCASSQTGQKYEQYFGPGTRLTVT.

This clonotype was observed at least ten times. The chain is built from TRBV29-1 and TRBJ2-5, with 13 bases identical to TRBD2. Germline CDR1 SQVTM, CDR2 ANQGSEA. This CDR3 region has 14 residues. Losses at the gene ends were 4 bases for V and 5 bases for J; bases not matched to a gene: 4. DNA of the CDR3: TGCAGCGTTGTCGGACTAGCGGGAGAGGAGACCCAGTACTTC. It is translated as CSVVGLAGEETQYF.

This clonotype was detected ten times or more. The genes are TRBV28 and TRBJ2-7, with D perhaps TRBD2 (6 bases). CDR3 length: 12 residues. Germline V gene sequence: CDR1 MDHEN, CDR2 SYDVKM. The V and J ends lost 5 bases and 6 bases respectively, with 11 bases between them. CDR3 nucleotide sequence: TGTGCCAGCAGTAGGGGACTCGGCGAGCAGTACTTC. This gives the protein CASSRGLGEQYF.

In its sample, this clonotype was seen many times. The chain uses TRBV27 and TRBJ1-3; perhaps TRBD1 as D (6 bases). This CDR3 is built from 13 residues. Trimming shortened V by 2 bases and J by 15 bases, and 17 bases separated the two germline ends. Looked up from germline, CDR1 is MNHEY and CDR2 is SMNVEV (reference sequence). As DNA, the CDR3 is TGTGCCAGCAGTTTAGGGGGTGGGGGCCCTAAATATTTT. It yields the protein CASSLGGGGPKYF.

The V call is TRBV7-8, the J call TRBJ2-7, with 8 bases lining up with TRBD1. The CDR3 covers 15 residues. V dropped 5 bases and J dropped 0; count of bases not matched to a gene: 6. Germline loops: CDR1 SGHVS, CDR2 FQNEAQ. The CDR3 protein is CASSDGQGFSYEQYF. The CDR3 DNA follows: TGTGCCAGCAGCGATGGACAGGGCTTCTCCTACGAGCAGTACTTC.

This clonotype was detected many times. The chain couples TRBV7-2 to TRBJ1-5; perhaps TRBD1 as D (5 bases). V was trimmed by 6 bases and J by 6 bases, leaving 15 bases between them. CDR1 is SGHTA, CDR2 FQGNSA, per germline. CDR3 size: 14 residues. CDR3 amino acids: CASSSDGTTQPQHF. DNA of the CDR3: TGTGCCAGCAGTAGCGATGGGACGACTCAGCCCCAGCATTTT.

This clonotype was seen a single time. The junction shows a germline mismatch at one end, possibly a read error. The CDR3 spells CASSLSGGLYGQYF. Here the CDR3 DNA reads TGTGCCAGCAGCCTATCCGGGGGGCTCTACGGGCAGTACTTC. This chain joins TRBV12-3 or TRBV12-4 and TRBJ2-7; TRBD2 is a possible D gene (7 bases). This CDR3 comprises 14 residues.